These 23 T cell receptor beta chains were sequenced from one sample in a study of CD8 T cells in Susac syndrome. RNA in amounts of roughly 0.45 to 1 ug was reverse transcribed with random hexamers. TCRdb analysed the immunoSEQ multiplex PCR reads with MiXCR anew, one entry per CDR3 protein. The profile covers tens of thousands of distinct CDR3 sequences, with 90% to 95% appearing a single time and about 0.29% taken by the ten largest. The sequencing input was CD8+ T cells from PBMCs. The source of these receptors is a human donor in good health.

In the case of this clonotype: One junction end disagrees with the germline gene, perhaps due to a read error. J is TRBJ1-1 and V is TRBV5-1, with 8 bases aligning to TRBD1. The CDR3 runs to 14 residues. The germline V gene encodes CDR1 SGHRS and CDR2 YFSETQ. The CDR3: CASSVGQGNIEAFF. The CDR3 bases are TGCGCCAGCAGTGTCGGACAGGGAAACATTGAAGCTTTCTTT.

This chain joins TRBV6-5 and TRBJ2-2, with 10 bases that match TRBD2. Germline CDR1 and CDR2: MNHEY and SVGAGI. After removal of 0 bases from V and 6 bases from J, the junction contained 7 bases not matched to a gene. CDR3 length equals 17 residues. CDR3 region: CASSYSTSGVQAGELFF. DNA of the CDR3: TGTGCCAGCAGTTACTCAACTAGCGGGGTCCAAGCCGGGGAGCTGTTTTTT.

This clonotype was observed once. The rearrangement links TRBV9 to TRBJ1-4; 7 bases are a match to TRBD1. Germline CDR1 SGDLS, CDR2 YYNGEE. V dropped 3 bases and J dropped 6; count of bases not matched to a gene: 2. This CDR3 contains 13 residues. The DNA for the CDR3 is TGTGCCAGCAGCGCCGGGACAGATGAAAAACTGTTTTTT. This sequence encodes CASSAGTDEKLFF. Complete variable domain (other parts from reference TRBV9 and TRBJ1-4): DSGVTQTPKHLITATGQRVTLRCSPRSGDLSVYWYQQSLDQGLQFLIQYYNGEERAKGNILERFSAQQFPDLHSELNLSSLELGDSALYFCASSAGTDEKLFFGSGTQLSVL.

The chain carries TRBV7-9 and TRBJ1-4, with D possibly TRBD1 on 5 matching bases. CDR3 length: 15 residues. CDR1 is SEHNR, CDR2 FQNEAQ, per germline (reference sequence). V gave up 5 bases and J gave up 6 bases, with 16 bases separating them. The CDR3 bases are TGTGCCAGCAGCATCGGGGGTGGTACTCATGAAAAACTGTTTTTT. Translated: CASSIGGGTHEKLFF.

The V and J genes are TRBV7-9 and TRBJ1-1; D gene ambiguous. Between the trimmed V and J ends, which lost 3 bases and 3 bases, there was a span of 5 bases. Germline values: CDR1 SEHNR, CDR2 FQNEAQ (reference sequence). This CDR3 comprises 12 residues. The CDR3 is CASSFGDTEAFF. CDR3 DNA: TGTGCCAGCAGCTTCGGCGACACTGAAGCTTTCTTT.

The gene calls are TRBV20-1 and TRBJ2-7; weak D call: TRBD2 (7 bases). CDR1 and CDR2 (germline): DFQATT, SNEGSKA (reference sequence). This CDR3 comprises 14 residues. Trimming stripped 1 base from V and 6 bases from J, with 16 bases between. This CDR3 reads CSARVPGEGLEQYF. As DNA, the CDR3 is TGCAGTGCTAGAGTCCCAGGGGAGGGACTCGAGCAGTACTTC.

The CDR3 nucleotides are TGTGCCACCAGGGGGTTTAACACCGGGGAGCTGTTTTTT. Protein product: CATRGFNTGELFF. The genes are TRBV6-2 or TRBV6-3 and TRBJ2-2; TRBD1 matches at 7 bases. Germline CDR1 is MNHEY and CDR2 is SVGEGT. The CDR3 is 13 amino acids. The trim removed 10 bases at V and 2 bases at J, leaving 4 bases unmatched.

The chain has TRBV5-4 and TRBJ1-2; 10 bases fit TRBD1. J lost 6 bases, V lost 4 bases, and 6 bases had no gene match. Germline CDR1 reads SGHNT; CDR2 reads YYREEE (reference sequence). The CDR3 loop spans 14 amino acids. CDR3 coding DNA: TGTGCCAGCAGCCTCAGACAGGGGGCCGATGGCTACACCTTC. This gives the protein CASSLRQGADGYTF.

V usage is TRBV7-9 and J usage is TRBJ2-5; 7 bases fit TRBD2. CDR3 length: 16 amino acids. Per the germline V gene, CDR1 is SEHNR and CDR2 is FQNEAQ (reference sequence). V trimming: 4 bases; J trimming: 3 bases; junction bases outside the gene matches: 11. The CDR3 reads CASSSTTSPEEETQYF. CDR3 coding DNA: TGTGCCAGCAGCTCCACGACTAGCCCGGAGGAAGAGACCCAGTACTTC.

The DNA of the CDR3 is TGTGCCAGCCCCAAAGGGGGGACAGGGGGCGAATACGAGCAGTACTTC. Translating gives CASPKGGTGGEYEQYF. The chain employs TRBV21-1 and TRBJ2-7; TRBD1 reflects the table's D call only, with no check against the DNA. TRBV21-1 is reported as a pseudogene. This CDR3 is built from 16 residues.

This chain uses TRBV5-6 with TRBJ2-1; the match to TRBD1 covers 11 bases. The CDR3 spans 15 residues. CDR1 is SGHDT and CDR2 is YYEEEE in the germline V gene. J gave up 6 bases and V 3 bases, and 5 bases lay outside the gene matches. CDR3 DNA: TGTGCCAGCAGCTGGACAGGGGGCGAGGGCAATGAGCAGTTCTTC. Protein: CASSWTGGEGNEQFF.

The J gene is TRBJ1-5, the V gene TRBV15; D ambiguous. Trimming cost V 4 bases and J 2 bases, with 12 bases left between them. This CDR3 is 15 amino acids long. Germline CDR1 reads LNHNV; CDR2 reads YYDKDF (reference sequence). CDR3 sequence (DNA): TGTGCCACCAGCAAGAGCGGCAGAGGCAATCAGCCCCAGCATTTT. This encodes CATSKSGRGNQPQHF. The full variable domain, its missing parts supplied by reference TRBV15 and TRBJ1-5, is DAMVIQNPRYQVTQFGKPVTLSCSQTLNHNVMYWYQQKSSQAPKLLFHYYDKDFNNEADTPDNFQSRRPNTSFCFLDIRSPGLGDTAMYLCATSKSGRGNQPQHFGDGTRLSIL.

The chain combines TRBV6-1 with TRBJ1-2; 10 bases line up with TRBD1. The CDR3 is 16 residues long. Per the germline V gene, CDR1 is MNHNS and CDR2 is SASEGT. V dropped 5 bases and J dropped 4; count of bases not matched to a gene: 10. CDR3 DNA sequence: TGTGCCAGCAGTAGCCTTAGGACAGGGGGTTCCTATGGCTACACCTTC. It codes for CASSSLRTGGSYGYTF.

The V gene is TRBV7-9, the J gene TRBJ2-3; TRBD1 is a possible D gene (5 bases). This CDR3 region has 16 residues. Germline V CDR1 and CDR2: SEHNR, FQNEAQ (reference sequence). Deletions cut 0 bases from V and 2 bases from J, with 12 bases between. CDR3 sequence: CASSLAGDGVTDTQYF. The CDR3 DNA sequence: TGTGCCAGCAGCTTAGCAGGGGATGGAGTCACAGATACGCAGTATTTT. Full variable domain (missing parts from reference TRBV7-9 and TRBJ2-3): DTGVSQNPRHKITKRGQNVTFRCDPISEHNRLYWYRQTLGQGPEFLTYFQNEAQLEKSRLLSDRFSAERPKGSFSTLEIQRTEQGDSAMYLCASSLAGDGVTDTQYFGPGTRLTVL.

The chain is built from TRBV5-1 and TRBJ2-7; D remains unclear. V was shortened by 6 bases and J by 5 bases, with 9 bases between the two germline ends. Germline V gives CDR1 SGHRS, CDR2 YFSETQ. The CDR3 is 11 amino acids. In DNA form, the CDR3 reads TGCGCCAGCACCGATCTCGACGAGCAGTACTTC. It codes for CASTDLDEQYF. The full variable domain, in which reference TRBV5-1 and TRBJ2-7 provide the parts outside the CDR3, is KAGVTQTPRYLIKTRGQQVTLSCSPISGHRSVSWYQQTPGQGLQFLFEYFSETQRNKGNFPGRFSGRQFSNSRSEMNVSTLELGDSALYLCASTDLDEQYFGPGTRLTVT.

The J gene is TRBJ1-5, the V gene TRBV14; a possible D gene is TRBD1 (5 bases). CDR1 is SGHDN, CDR2 FVKESK, per germline. V was cut by 4 bases and J by 1 base, with 8 bases left in between. The CDR3 length is 14 residues. CDR3 in amino acids: CASSPRGSNQPQHF. The CDR3 coding sequence is TGTGCCAGCAGCCCCCGGGGGAGCAATCAGCCCCAGCATTTT. The full variable domain, rest sourced from reference TRBV14 and TRBJ1-5, is EAGVTQFPSHSVIEKGQTVTLRCDPISGHDNLYWYRRVMGKEIKFLLHFVKESKQDESGMPNNRFLAERTGGTYSTLKVQPAELEDSGVYFCASSPRGSNQPQHFGDGTRLSIL.

This rearrangement joins TRBV6-2 or TRBV6-3 to TRBJ2-1; perhaps TRBD1 as D (6 bases). CDR3 length equals 16 residues. Trimming cost V 5 bases and J 4 bases, with 18 bases left between them. The V gene's germline CDR1 is MNHEY and CDR2 SVGEGT. The CDR3 bases are TGTGCCAGCAGTCACGCCGGGACACGGACTTACAATGAGCAGTTCTTC. Translation gives CASSHAGTRTYNEQFF.

The V call is TRBV4-1, the J call TRBJ2-1; possibly TRBD1 for D (6 bases). The CDR3 length is 17 residues. Germline V CDR1 and CDR2: MGHRA, YSYEKL. The V end lost 4 bases, the J end lost 2 bases, and 18 bases lay between the germline ends. CDR3 sequence (DNA): TGCGCCAGCAGCCCAACCTTACAGGGTATCGCCTACAATGAGCAGTTCTTC. Protein: CASSPTLQGIAYNEQFF.

J is TRBJ1-5 and V is TRBV12-3 or TRBV12-4, with D unresolved. V shed 3 bases and J shed 6 bases, with 12 bases lying between them. This CDR3 is built from 14 residues. CDR3 residues: CASSFVGAGQPQHF. CDR3 bases: TGTGCCAGCAGTTTTGTGGGCGCGGGTCAGCCCCAGCATTTT.

The chain links TRBV2 to TRBJ2-7; 8 nucleotides agree with TRBD1. The V gene's germline CDR1 is SNHLY and CDR2 FYNNEI. This CDR3 is built from 15 residues. J gave up 3 bases and V 2 bases, and 6 bases lay outside the gene matches. The CDR3 nucleotides are TGTGCCAGCAGTGAAAGTCGGACAGGGTACTACGAGCAGTACTTC. Encoded protein: CASSESRTGYYEQYF. Using reference TRBV2 and TRBJ2-7 for the parts outside the CDR3, the full variable domain is EPEVTQTPSHQVTQMGQEVILRCVPISNHLYFYWYRQILGQKVEFLVSFYNNEISEKSEIFDDQFSVERPDGSNFTLKIRSTKLEDSAMYFCASSESRTGYYEQYFGPGTRLTVT.

The chain couples TRBV5-1 to TRBJ2-1; 15 nucleotides line up with TRBD2. The CDR3 has 19 amino acids. Germline V gene sequence: CDR1 SGHRS, CDR2 YFSETQ. The junction had 13 bases not matched to a gene; V was cut back by 4 bases and J by 5 bases. DNA for the CDR3: TGCGCCAGCAGCGGCACCGGGACTAGCGGGGGGCCCCAGGACAATGAGCAGTTCTTC. As protein: CASSGTGTSGGPQDNEQFF.

The rearrangement links TRBV6-2 or TRBV6-3 to TRBJ2-7; D unresolved. V was pared by 0 bases and J by 3 bases, with 9 bases between. The CDR3 runs to 14 residues. From germline, CDR1 is MNHEY and CDR2 SVGEGT. The CDR3 is CASSYSSPSYEQYF. The CDR3 region has the DNA TGTGCCAGCAGTTACTCGTCACCGAGCTACGAGCAGTACTTC.

The chain has TRBV10-1 and TRBJ2-1; 14 positions match TRBD2. Germline loops: CDR1 WNHNN, CDR2 SYGVQD (reference sequence). The CDR3 totals 13 residues. Losses at the gene ends were 8 bases for V and 9 bases for J; bases not matched to a gene: 3. The CDR3 loop is CASWTSGGTEQFF. The CDR3 DNA is TGCGCCAGCTGGACTAGCGGGGGGACTGAGCAGTTCTTC.